Reported below is one T cell receptor (beta chain). Germline CDR1 is MNHNS and CDR2 is SASEGT. V shed 3 bases and J 6 bases; nucleotides not matched to a gene: 2. This CDR3 has 14 amino acids. The table came from immunoSEQ multiplex PCR; TCRdb's copy has only in-frame clones and leaves some out. The sample has around 70,000 clones, approximately 84% seen once. The data were taken from a study of OX40 agonist ivuxolimab in advanced cancers. Overall study: The treatment was a fully human IgG2 OX40 agonist, ivuxolimab.

This chain connects TRBV6-1 to TRBJ1-1, with 12 positions matching TRBD1. The TCR originated in an adult with an advanced solid tumor such as melanoma, head and neck, liver or kidney cancer. The sequencing used CD4+ or CD8+ T cells sorted from blood, collected in a trial of the OX40 agonist ivuxolimab. The CDR3 loop is CASSEGTGGAEAFF. The CDR3 nucleotides are TGTGCCAGCAGTGAGGGGACAGGGGGCGCTGAAGCTTTCTTT.